These T cell receptor beta chains were read from a single sample in a study of human T cells and chemical hapten exposure. TCRdb fed the RACE reads into MiXCR, producing one record per CDR3 protein. The table has about 92,000 distinct CDR3 sequences, roughly 11% seen once. The specimen comprised whole blood, sampled in connection with sensitization to the hapten diphenylcyclopropenone (DPC). The receptors were gathered from a woman between 25 and 40 years old with alopecia areata. Some clones in this sample may be carry-over from other donors' samples. Both conserved end residues are part of each CDR3. A D gene is named only where the DNA matches it firmly. Clone sizes are given selectively: once, few, many, or a class where the clone is expanded.

size	V	D	J	CDR3	DNA
-	TRBV2	-	TRBJ2-2	CASRFGSNTGELFF	TGTGCCAGCAGGTTCGGCAGCAACACCGGGGAGCTGTTTTTT
few	TRBV4-1	-	TRBJ1-2	CASSQEDAPGNYGYTF	TGCGCCAGCAGCCAAGAGGACGCCCCAGGGAACTATGGCTACACCTTC
-	TRBV9	-	TRBJ2-1	CASSFEEGEQFF	TGTGCCAGCAGCTTCGAGGAGGGTGAGCAGTTCTTC
-	TRBV20-1	TRBD2	TRBJ2-3	CSAPDAGGTDTQYF	TGCAGTGCCCCCGACGCGGGGGGTACAGATACGCAGTATTTT
many	TRBV29-1	-	TRBJ1-1	CSVRASTSDAFF	TGCAGCGTTCGTGCCTCTACATCCGACGCTTTCTTT
many	TRBV18	-	TRBJ1-5	CASSPGENQPQHF	TGTGCCAGCTCCCCAGGGGAAAATCAGCCCCAGCATTTT
many	TRBV6-1	TRBD1	TRBJ2-3	CATDRVGGTDTQYF	TGTGCCACCGACAGGGTAGGAGGCACAGATACGCAGTATTTT
-	TRBV4-1	-	TRBJ1-1	CASSEGYTEASF	TGCGCCAGCAGCGAGGGCTACACTGAAGCTTCCTTT
-	TRBV7-9	-	TRBJ1-1	CASSLGAGTEAFF	TGTGCCAGCAGCTTAGGGGCCGGGACTGAAGCTTTCTTT
many	TRBV28	TRBD1	TRBJ2-3	CASSSHTGGVGF	TGTGCCAGCAGTTCTCACACAGGGGGCGTTGGTTTT
many	TRBV7-6	-	TRBJ1-1	CASSLGGQYMNTEAFF	TGTGCCAGCAGCTTAGGAGGACAGTATATGAACACTGAAGCTTTCTTT
-	TRBV10-2	-	TRBJ2-3	CATGRGAIDTQYF	TGCGCCACCGGCCGGGGGGCCATAGATACGCAGTATTTT
few	TRBV3-1	-	TRBJ2-3	CASSLGPKRRPPDTQYF	TGTGCCAGCAGCCTTGGACCGAAACGGCGGCCACCAGATACGCAGTATTTT
-	TRBV28	TRBD2	TRBJ2-1	CVSKAGGSYNEQFF	TGTGTCAGCAAAGCGGGGGGTTCCTACAATGAGCAGTTCTTC
few	TRBV29-1	TRBD1	TRBJ2-7	CSVVTGGGYEQYF	TGCAGCGTTGTGACAGGGGGCGGGTACGAGCAGTACTTC
few	TRBV29-1	-	TRBJ2-1	CSVDGTRSYNEQFF	TGCAGCGTTGACGGAACACGCTCCTACAATGAGCAGTTCTTC
many	TRBV3-1	-	TRBJ1-3	CASGAGGYSGNTIYF	TGTGCCAGCGGAGCCGGCGGTTACTCTGGAAACACCATATATTTT
few	TRBV25-1	-	TRBJ1-4	CASSRGVAEKLFF	TGTGCCAGCAGCCGAGGGGTGGCTGAAAAACTGTTTTTT
many	TRBV4-1	-	TRBJ1-1	CASSQLLKPGQDTEAFF	TGCGCCAGCAGCCAACTCCTGAAACCCGGGCAAGACACTGAAGCTTTCTTT
-	TRBV21-1	-	TRBJ2-5	CASSKGRSETQYF	TGTGCCAGCAGCAAAGGGAGGTCGGAGACCCAGTACTTC
few	TRBV11-3	-	TRBJ2-3	CASSLDPITDTQYF	TGTGCCAGCAGCTTAGATCCTATCACAGATACGCAGTATTTT
-	TRBV5-4	-	TRBJ2-1	CASSQDYTEQFF	TGTGCCAGCAGCCAGGATTACACGGAGCAGTTCTTC
-	TRBV2	-	TRBJ1-4	CASSVEQTNEKLFF	TGTGCCAGCAGTGTGGAACAGACTAATGAAAAACTGTTTTTT
-	TRBV12-3/TRBV12-4	TRBD1	TRBJ1-2	CASSRDRGLYGYTF	TGTGCCAGCAGTCGGGACAGGGGGCTTTATGGCTACACCTTC
many	TRBV29-1	TRBD1	TRBJ2-1	CSVERQGTYNEQFF	TGCAGCGTTGAGCGACAGGGGACTTACAATGAGCAGTTCTTC
few	TRBV24-1	TRBD2	TRBJ2-3	CATRDPGLAGTDTQYF	TGTGCCACCCGTGATCCGGGACTAGCGGGCACAGATACGCAGTATTTT
many	TRBV3-1	-	TRBJ2-1	CASSQGAGEAYNEQFF	TGTGCCAGCAGCCAAGGCGCCGGGGAGGCCTACAATGAGCAGTTCTTC
-	TRBV7-2	TRBD2	TRBJ2-1	CASSLPLSGKVEQFF	TGTGCCAGCAGCTTACCACTTAGCGGGAAGGTTGAGCAGTTCTTC
many	TRBV20-1	TRBD1	TRBJ2-7	CSAGGRNYEQYF	TGCAGTGCAGGGGGCCGGAATTACGAGCAGTACTTC
-	TRBV20-1	TRBD2	TRBJ2-7	CSAASGTSSYEQYF	TGCAGTGCTGCCTCCGGGACTAGCAGCTACGAGCAGTACTTC
many	TRBV10-3	TRBD1	TRBJ2-5	CAISAPDRGDQETQYF	TGTGCCATCAGTGCCCCGGACAGGGGGGACCAAGAGACCCAGTACTTC
-	TRBV28	-	TRBJ1-4	CASSFTDSPNEKLFF	TGTGCCAGCAGTTTCACGGACAGTCCTAATGAAAAACTGTTTTTT
many	TRBV6-4	TRBD1	TRBJ1-1	CASSPDRDNTEAFF	TGTGCCAGCAGTCCCGACAGGGATAACACTGAAGCTTTCTTT
-	TRBV10-3	TRBD1	TRBJ2-3	CAIRRGLPLAPDTQYF	TGTGCCATCAGGAGGGGGCTACCCCTGGCACCAGATACGCAGTATTTT
few	TRBV30	-	TRBJ1-5	CAWSMLGNQPQHF	TGTGCCTGGAGTATGCTGGGGAATCAGCCCCAGCATTTT
-	TRBV28	-	TRBJ2-7	CASTSRDFYEQYF	TGTGCCAGCACCTCCCGGGACTTCTACGAGCAGTACTTC
many	TRBV20-1	-	TRBJ1-2	CSARDSVASGYTF	TGCAGTGCTAGAGATTCGGTGGCTTCTGGCTACACCTTC
few	TRBV28	TRBD1	TRBJ1-1	CASSRTGRRGEAFF	TGTGCCAGCAGCCGGACAGGGCGACGAGGTGAAGCTTTCTTT
few	TRBV10-3	-	TRBJ2-3	CAISDRTDTQYF	TGTGCCATCAGTGACCGCACAGATACGCAGTATTTT
-	TRBV4-2	TRBD1	TRBJ1-3	CASSQPDRGRTSGNTIYF	TGTGCCAGCAGCCAACCGGACAGGGGGCGTACCTCTGGAAACACCATATATTTT
-	TRBV28	-	TRBJ2-2	CANRVPAGLHTGELFF	TGTGCCAACAGAGTTCCCGCCGGACTGCACACCGGGGAGCTGTTTTTT
many	TRBV29-1	TRBD2	TRBJ2-2	CSGTSSGELFF	TGCAGCGGGACTAGCTCCGGGGAGCTGTTTTTT
few	TRBV11-1	TRBD1	TRBJ2-1	CASSLSGQGRNEQFF	TGTGCCAGCAGCTTATCGGGACAGGGAAGAAATGAGCAGTTCTTC
many	TRBV5-4	-	TRBJ1-5	CASSLDGAQVNQPQHF	TGTGCCAGCAGCCTGGATGGGGCGCAGGTTAATCAGCCCCAGCATTTT
many	TRBV4-1	-	TRBJ2-1	CASSRVGEIEQFF	TGCGCCAGCAGCCGGGTAGGGGAAATTGAGCAGTTCTTC
few	TRBV11-3	TRBD1	TRBJ2-3	CASSRQGLGTDTQYF	TGTGCCAGCAGCCGACAGGGGCTAGGGACAGATACGCAGTATTTT
few	TRBV20-1	TRBD1	TRBJ1-6	CSARDRPDRAYDNSPLHF	TGCAGTGCTAGAGATCGTCCCGACAGGGCTTATGATAATTCACCCCTCCACTTT
many	TRBV3-1	-	TRBJ1-5	CASSQTPNQPQHF	TGTGCCAGCAGCCAGACCCCGAATCAGCCCCAGCATTTT
-	TRBV29-1	-	TRBJ2-1	CSVASGYNEQFF	TGCAGCGTTGCAAGCGGTTACAATGAGCAGTTCTTC
many	TRBV3-1	-	TRBJ1-4	CASSQTLWEGEKLFF	TGTGCCAGCAGCCAGACTCTCTGGGAGGGTGAAAAACTGTTTTTT
-	TRBV6-2/TRBV6-3	-	TRBJ2-7	CASTHLGNSYEQYF	TGTGCCAGCACCCACTTGGGGAACTCCTACGAGCAGTACTTC
-	TRBV6-2/TRBV6-3	TRBD2	TRBJ2-1	CASSPRGGPYNEQFF	TGTGCCAGCAGCCCCCGGGGGGGCCCCTACAATGAGCAGTTCTTC